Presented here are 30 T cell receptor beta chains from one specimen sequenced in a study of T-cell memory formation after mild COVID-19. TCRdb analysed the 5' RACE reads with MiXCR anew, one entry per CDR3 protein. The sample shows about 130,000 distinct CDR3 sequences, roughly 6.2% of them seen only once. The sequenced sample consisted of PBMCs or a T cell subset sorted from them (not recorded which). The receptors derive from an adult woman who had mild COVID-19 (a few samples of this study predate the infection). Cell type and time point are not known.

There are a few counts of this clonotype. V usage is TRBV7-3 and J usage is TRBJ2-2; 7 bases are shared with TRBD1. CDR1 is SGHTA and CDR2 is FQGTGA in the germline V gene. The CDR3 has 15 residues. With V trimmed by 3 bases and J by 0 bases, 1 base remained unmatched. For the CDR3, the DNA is TGTGCCAGCAGCTTCGGGACAGCGAACACCGGGGAGCTGTTTTTT. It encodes CASSFGTANTGELFF.

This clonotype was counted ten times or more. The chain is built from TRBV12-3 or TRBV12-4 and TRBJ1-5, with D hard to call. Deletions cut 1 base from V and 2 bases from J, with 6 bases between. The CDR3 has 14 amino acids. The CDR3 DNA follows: TGTGCCAGCAGTTTAGGACCCGGCAATCAGCCCCAGCATTTT. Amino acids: CASSLGPGNQPQHF.

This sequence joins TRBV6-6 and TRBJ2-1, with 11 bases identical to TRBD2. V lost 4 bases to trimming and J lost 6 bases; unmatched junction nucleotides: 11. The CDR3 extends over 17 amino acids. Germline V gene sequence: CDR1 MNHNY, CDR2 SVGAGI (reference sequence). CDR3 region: CASSSLPGLAGGNEQFF. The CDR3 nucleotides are TGTGCCAGCAGTTCCCTTCCGGGGCTAGCGGGGGGCAATGAGCAGTTCTTC.

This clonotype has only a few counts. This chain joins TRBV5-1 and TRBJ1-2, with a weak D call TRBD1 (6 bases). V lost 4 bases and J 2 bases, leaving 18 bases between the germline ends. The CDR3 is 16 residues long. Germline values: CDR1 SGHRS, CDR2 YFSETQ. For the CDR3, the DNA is TGCGCCAGCAGCAAGGGCGGGACACAATACAACTATGGCTACACCTTC. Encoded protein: CASSKGGTQYNYGYTF.

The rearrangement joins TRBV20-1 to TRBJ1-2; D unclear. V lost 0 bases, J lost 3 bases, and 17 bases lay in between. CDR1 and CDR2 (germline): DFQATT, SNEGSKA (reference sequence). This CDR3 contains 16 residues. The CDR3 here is CSARDLLAVGDYGYTF. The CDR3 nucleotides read TGCAGTGCTAGAGATCTTCTAGCAGTCGGGGACTATGGCTACACCTTC.

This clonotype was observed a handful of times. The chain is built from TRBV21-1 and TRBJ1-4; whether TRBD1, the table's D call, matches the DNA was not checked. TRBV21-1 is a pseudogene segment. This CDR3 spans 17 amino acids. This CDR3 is CASRMHTGGAANEKLFF. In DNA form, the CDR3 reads TGTGCCAGCCGCATGCACACAGGGGGCGCCGCTAATGAAAAACTGTTTTTT.

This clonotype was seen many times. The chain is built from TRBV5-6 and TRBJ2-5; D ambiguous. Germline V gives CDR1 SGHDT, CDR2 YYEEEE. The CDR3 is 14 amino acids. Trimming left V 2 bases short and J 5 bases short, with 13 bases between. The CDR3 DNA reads TGTGCCAGCAGCTTCCCTGGTGGGATGGAGACCCAGTACTTC. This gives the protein CASSFPGGMETQYF.

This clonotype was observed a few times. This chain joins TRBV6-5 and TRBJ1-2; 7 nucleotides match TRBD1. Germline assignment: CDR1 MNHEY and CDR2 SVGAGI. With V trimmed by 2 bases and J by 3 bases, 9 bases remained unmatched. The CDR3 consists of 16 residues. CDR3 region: CASSYLLTGQDYGYTF. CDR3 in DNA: TGTGCCAGCAGTTACCTCCTGACAGGGCAGGACTATGGCTACACCTTC.

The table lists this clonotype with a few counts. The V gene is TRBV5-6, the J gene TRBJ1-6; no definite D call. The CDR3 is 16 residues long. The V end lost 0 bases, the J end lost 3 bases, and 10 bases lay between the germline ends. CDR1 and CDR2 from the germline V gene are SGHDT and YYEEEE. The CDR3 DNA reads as TGTGCCAGCAGCTTGGTTGGTGGGAGCTATAATTCACCCCTCCACTTT. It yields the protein CASSLVGGSYNSPLHF.

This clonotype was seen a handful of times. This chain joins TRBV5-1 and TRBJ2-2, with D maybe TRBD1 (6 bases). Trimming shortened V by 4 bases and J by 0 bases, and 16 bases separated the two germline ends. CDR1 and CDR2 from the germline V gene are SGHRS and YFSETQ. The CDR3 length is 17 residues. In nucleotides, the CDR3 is TGCGCCAGCAGCACTCGTACAGGGATTTCGAACACCGGGGAGCTGTTTTTT. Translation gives CASSTRTGISNTGELFF.

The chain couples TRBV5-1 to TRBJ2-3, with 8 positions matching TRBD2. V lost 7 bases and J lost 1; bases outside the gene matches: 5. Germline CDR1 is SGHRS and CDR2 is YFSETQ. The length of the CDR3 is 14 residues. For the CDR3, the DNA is TGCGCCAGCGACCTTAGCGGGGGCACAGATACGCAGTATTTT. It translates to CASDLSGGTDTQYF.

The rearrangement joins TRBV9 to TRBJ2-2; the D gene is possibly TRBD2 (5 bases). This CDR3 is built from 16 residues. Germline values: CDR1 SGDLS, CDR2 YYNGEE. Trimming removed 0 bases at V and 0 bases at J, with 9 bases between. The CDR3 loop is CASSVVQTTNTGELFF. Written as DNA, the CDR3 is TGTGCCAGCAGCGTAGTGCAGACTACGAACACCGGGGAGCTGTTTTTT.

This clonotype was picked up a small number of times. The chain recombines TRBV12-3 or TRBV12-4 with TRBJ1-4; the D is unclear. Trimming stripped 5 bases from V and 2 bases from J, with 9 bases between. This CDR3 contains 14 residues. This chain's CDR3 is CASSHLSTNEKLFF. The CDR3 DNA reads TGTGCCAGCAGTCATTTGTCGACTAATGAAAAACTGTTTTTT.

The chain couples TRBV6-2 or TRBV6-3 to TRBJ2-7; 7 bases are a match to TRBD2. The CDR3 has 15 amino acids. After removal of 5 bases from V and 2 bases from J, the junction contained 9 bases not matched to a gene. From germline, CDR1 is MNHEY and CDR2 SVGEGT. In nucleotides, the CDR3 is TGTGCCAGCAGTCAACCTAGCGGAGGGACCTACGAGCAGTACTTC. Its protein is CASSQPSGGTYEQYF.

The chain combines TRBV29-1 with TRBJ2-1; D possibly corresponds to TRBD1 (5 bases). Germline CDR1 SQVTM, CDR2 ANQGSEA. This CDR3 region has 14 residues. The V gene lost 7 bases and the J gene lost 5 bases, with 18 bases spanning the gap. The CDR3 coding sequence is TGCAGCGCAGGGCCCAGCGCCCCAAACAATGAGCAGTTCTTC. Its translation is CSAGPSAPNNEQFF.

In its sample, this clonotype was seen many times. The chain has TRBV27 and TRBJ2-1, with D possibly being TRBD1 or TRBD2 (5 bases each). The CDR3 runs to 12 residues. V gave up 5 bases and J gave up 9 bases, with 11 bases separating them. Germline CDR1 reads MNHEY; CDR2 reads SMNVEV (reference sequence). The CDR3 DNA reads TGTGCCAGCAGTCTTTGGGGGATTGAGCAGTTCTTC. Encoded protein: CASSLWGIEQFF.

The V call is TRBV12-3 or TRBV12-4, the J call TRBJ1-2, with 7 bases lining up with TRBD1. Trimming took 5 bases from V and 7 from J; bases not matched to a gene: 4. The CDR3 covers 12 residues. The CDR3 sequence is CASSAQGGGYTF. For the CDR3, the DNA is TGTGCCAGCAGTGCTCAGGGGGGTGGCTACACCTTC.

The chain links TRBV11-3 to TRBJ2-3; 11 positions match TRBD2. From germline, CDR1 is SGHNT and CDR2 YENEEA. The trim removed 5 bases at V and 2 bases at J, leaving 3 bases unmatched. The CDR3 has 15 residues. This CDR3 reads CASSPGLADTDTQYF. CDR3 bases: TGTGCCAGCAGCCCGGGACTAGCGGACACAGATACGCAGTATTTT.

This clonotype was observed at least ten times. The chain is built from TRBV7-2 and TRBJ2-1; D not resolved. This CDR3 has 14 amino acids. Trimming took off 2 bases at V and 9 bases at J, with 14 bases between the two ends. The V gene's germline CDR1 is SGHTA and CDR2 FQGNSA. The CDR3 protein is CASSLYPLWAEQFF. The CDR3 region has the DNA TGTGCCAGCAGCTTATACCCGCTTTGGGCTGAGCAGTTCTTC.

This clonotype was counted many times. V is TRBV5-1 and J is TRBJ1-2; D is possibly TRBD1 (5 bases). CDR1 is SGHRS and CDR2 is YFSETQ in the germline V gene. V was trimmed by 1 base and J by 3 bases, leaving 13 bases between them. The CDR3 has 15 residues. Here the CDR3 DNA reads TGCGCCAGCAGCTTGTCGGGGGGAGAAGACTATGGCTACACCTTC. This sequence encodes CASSLSGGEDYGYTF.

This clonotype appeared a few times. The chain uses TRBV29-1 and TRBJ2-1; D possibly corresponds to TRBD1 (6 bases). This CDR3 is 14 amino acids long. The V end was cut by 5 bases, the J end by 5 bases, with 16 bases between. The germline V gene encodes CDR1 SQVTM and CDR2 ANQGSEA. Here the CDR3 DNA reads TGCAGCGTTCTTCTAGGACAGCTAAACAATGAGCAGTTCTTC. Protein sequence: CSVLLGQLNNEQFF.

The CDR3 is CASSAIGSSTDTQYF. CDR3 bases: TGCGCCAGCAGCGCGATAGGTTCTAGCACAGATACGCAGTATTTT. The chain recombines TRBV5-1 with TRBJ2-3; D is unresolved. Per the germline V gene, CDR1 is SGHRS and CDR2 is YFSETQ. V was trimmed by 4 bases and J by 0 bases, leaving 12 bases between them. The CDR3 has 15 amino acids.

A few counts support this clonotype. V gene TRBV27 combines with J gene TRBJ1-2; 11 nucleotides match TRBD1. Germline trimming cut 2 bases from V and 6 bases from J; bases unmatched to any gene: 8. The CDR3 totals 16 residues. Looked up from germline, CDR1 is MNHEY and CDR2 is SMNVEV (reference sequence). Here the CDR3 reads CASSLLRDRGYNGYTF. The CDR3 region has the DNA TGTGCCAGCAGTTTACTCCGGGACAGGGGGTACAATGGCTACACCTTC.

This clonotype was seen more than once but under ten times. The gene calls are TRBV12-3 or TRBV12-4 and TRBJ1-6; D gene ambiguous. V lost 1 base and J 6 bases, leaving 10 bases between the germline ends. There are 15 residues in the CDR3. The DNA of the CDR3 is TGTGCCAGCAGTTTAGTGGTCGCACCTAATTCACCCCTCCACTTT. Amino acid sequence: CASSLVVAPNSPLHF.

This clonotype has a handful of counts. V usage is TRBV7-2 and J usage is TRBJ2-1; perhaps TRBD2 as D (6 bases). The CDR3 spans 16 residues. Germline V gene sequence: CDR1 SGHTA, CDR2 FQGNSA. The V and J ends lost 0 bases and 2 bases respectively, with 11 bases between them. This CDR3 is CASSLASRLAYNEQFF. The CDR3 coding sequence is TGTGCCAGCAGCTTAGCGTCGAGACTAGCCTACAATGAGCAGTTCTTC.

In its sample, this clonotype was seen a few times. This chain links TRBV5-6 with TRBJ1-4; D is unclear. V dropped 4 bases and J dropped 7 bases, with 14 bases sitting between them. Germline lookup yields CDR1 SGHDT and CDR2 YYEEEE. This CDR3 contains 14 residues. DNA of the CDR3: TGTGCCAGCAGCCCCGGACTCAAGGGTGAAAAACTGTTTTTT. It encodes CASSPGLKGEKLFF.

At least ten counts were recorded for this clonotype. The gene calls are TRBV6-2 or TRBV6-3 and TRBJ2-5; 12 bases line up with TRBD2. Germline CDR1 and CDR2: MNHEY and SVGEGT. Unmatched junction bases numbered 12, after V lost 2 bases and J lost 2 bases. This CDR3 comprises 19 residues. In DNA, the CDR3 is TGTGCCAGCAGTTACGCCAGAAAATCCGGGACTAGCGGGCAAGAGACCCAGTACTTC. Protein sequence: CASSYARKSGTSGQETQYF.

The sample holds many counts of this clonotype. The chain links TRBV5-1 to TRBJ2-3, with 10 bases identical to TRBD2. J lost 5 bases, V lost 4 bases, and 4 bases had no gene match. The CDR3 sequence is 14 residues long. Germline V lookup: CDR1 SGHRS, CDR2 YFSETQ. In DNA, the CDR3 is TGCGCCAGCAGCCCCCAGCGGGAGGGAGATACGCAGTATTTT. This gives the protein CASSPQREGDTQYF. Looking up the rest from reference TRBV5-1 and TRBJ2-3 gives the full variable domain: KAGVTQTPRYLIKTRGQQVTLSCSPISGHRSVSWYQQTPGQGLQFLFEYFSETQRNKGNFPGRFSGRQFSNSRSEMNVSTLELGDSALYLCASSPQREGDTQYFGPGTRLTVL.

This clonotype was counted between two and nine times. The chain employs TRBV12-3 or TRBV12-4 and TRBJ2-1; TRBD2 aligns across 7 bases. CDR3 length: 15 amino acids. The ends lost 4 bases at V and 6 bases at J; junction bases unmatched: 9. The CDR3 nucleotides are TGTGCCAGCAGTTACTGGGTGTCTAGCGGCAATGAGCAGTTCTTC. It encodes CASSYWVSSGNEQFF.

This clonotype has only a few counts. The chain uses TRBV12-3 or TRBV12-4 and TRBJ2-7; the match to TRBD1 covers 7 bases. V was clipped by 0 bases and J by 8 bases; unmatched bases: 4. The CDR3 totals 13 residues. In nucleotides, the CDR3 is TGTGCCAGCAGTTTAGCGGGACAGAGCCAGCAGTACTTC. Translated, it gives CASSLAGQSQQYF.